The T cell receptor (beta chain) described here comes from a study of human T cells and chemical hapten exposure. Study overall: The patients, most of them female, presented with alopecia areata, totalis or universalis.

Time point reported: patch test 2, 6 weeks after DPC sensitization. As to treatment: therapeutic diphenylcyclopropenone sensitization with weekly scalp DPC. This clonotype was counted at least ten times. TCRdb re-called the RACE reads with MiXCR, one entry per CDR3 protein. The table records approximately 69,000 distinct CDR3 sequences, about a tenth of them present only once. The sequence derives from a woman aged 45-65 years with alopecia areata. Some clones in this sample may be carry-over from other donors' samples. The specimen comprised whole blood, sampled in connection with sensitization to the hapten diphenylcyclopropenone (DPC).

The CDR3 sequence is CASSLRGSNNSPLHF. CDR3 DNA: TGTGCCAGCAGCTTAAGGGGAAGCAATAATTCACCCCTCCACTTT. The V gene is TRBV7-2, the J gene TRBJ1-6; TRBD1 might be the D (5 bases). Germline V CDR1 and CDR2: SGHTA, FQGNSA. The CDR3 totals 15 residues. Trimming stripped 2 bases from V and 5 bases from J, with 10 bases between.